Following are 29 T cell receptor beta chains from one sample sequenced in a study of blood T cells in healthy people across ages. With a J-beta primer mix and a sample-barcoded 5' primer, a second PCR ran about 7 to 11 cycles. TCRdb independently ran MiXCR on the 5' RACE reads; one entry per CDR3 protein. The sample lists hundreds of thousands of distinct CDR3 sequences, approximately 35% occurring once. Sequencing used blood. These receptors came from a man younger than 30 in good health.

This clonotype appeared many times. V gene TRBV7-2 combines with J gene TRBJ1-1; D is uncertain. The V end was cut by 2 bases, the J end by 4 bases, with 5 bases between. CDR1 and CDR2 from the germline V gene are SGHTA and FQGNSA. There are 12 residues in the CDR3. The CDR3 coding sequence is TGTGCCAGCAGCTTAACGATCACTGAAGCTTTCTTT. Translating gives CASSLTITEAFF.

This CDR3 is CASSQDGRKLFF. Here the CDR3 DNA reads TGCGCCAGCAGCCAAGATGGGCGAAAACTGTTTTTT. The chain carries TRBV4-3 and TRBJ1-4; D not resolved. From germline, CDR1 is LGHNA and CDR2 YSLEER. The CDR3 has 12 residues. Trimming took off 0 bases at V and 10 bases at J, with 6 bases between the two ends.

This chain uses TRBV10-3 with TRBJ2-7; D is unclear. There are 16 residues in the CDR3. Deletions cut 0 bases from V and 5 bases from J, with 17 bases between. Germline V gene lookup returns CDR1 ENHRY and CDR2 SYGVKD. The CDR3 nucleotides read TGTGCCATCAGTGAGTCGGGGATAGGGAAGGAAGACGAGCAGTACTTC. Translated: CAISESGIGKEDEQYF.

CDR3 bases: TGTGCCAGCAGCACCGCGGGGAATGAGCAGTTCTTC. Encoded protein: CASSTAGNEQFF. The chain combines TRBV7-9 with TRBJ2-1, with D possibly TRBD2 on 6 matching bases. The germline gives CDR1 SEHNR, CDR2 FQNEAQ (reference sequence). This CDR3 comprises 12 residues. V lost 5 bases and J lost 7, with 9 bases in between.

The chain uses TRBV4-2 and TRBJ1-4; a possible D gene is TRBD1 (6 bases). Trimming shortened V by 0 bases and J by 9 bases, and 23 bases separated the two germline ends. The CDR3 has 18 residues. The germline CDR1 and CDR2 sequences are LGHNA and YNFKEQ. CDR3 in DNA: TGTGCCAGCAGCCAAGATTTTCGGGGGCAGGGAGGAAGTAAAAAACTGTTTTTT. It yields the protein CASSQDFRGQGGSKKLFF.

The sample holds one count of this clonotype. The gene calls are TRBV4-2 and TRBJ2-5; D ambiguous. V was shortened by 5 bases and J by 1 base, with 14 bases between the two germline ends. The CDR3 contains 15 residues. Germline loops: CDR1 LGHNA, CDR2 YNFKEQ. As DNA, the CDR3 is TGTGCCAGCAGCTCAGACTGGAATCGCCAAGAGACCCAGTACTTC. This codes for CASSSDWNRQETQYF.

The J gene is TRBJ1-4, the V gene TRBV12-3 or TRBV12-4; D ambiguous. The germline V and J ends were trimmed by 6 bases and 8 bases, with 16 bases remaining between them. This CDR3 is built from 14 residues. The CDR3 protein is CASSPTKGGEKLFF. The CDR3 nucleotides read TGTGCCAGCAGCCCGACGAAGGGAGGCGAAAAACTGTTTTTT.

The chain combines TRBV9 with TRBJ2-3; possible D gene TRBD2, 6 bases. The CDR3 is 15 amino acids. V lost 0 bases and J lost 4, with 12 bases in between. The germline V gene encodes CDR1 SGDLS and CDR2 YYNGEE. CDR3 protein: CASSVDNPGADTQYF. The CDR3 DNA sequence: TGTGCCAGCAGCGTAGATAACCCGGGGGCAGATACGCAGTATTTT.

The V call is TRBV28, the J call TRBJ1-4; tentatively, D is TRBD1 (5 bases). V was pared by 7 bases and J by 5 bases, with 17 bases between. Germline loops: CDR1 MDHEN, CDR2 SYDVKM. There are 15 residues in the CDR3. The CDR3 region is CASKGAGTGNEKLFF. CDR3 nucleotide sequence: TGTGCCAGCAAGGGTGCCGGGACCGGGAATGAAAAACTGTTTTTT.

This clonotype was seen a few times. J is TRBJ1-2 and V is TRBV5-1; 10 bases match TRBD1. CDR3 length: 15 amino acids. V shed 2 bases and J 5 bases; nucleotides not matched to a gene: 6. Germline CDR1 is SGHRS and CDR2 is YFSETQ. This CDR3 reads CASSFGGTGDYGYTF. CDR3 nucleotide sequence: TGCGCCAGCAGCTTCGGAGGGACAGGGGATTATGGCTACACCTTC.

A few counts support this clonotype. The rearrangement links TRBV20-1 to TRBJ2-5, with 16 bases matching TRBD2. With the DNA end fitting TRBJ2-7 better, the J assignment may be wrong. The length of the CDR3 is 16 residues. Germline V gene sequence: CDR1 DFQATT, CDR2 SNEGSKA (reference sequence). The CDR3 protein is CSARDTGTSGGVEQYF. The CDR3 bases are TGCAGTGCTAGAGATACCGGGACTAGCGGGGGGGTCGAGCAGTACTTC.

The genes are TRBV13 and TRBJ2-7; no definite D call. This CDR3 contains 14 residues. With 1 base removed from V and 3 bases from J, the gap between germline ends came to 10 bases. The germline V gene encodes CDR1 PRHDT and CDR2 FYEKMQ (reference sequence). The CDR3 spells CASSLDGRNYEQYF. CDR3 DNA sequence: TGTGCCAGCAGCTTAGACGGCAGGAACTACGAGCAGTACTTC.

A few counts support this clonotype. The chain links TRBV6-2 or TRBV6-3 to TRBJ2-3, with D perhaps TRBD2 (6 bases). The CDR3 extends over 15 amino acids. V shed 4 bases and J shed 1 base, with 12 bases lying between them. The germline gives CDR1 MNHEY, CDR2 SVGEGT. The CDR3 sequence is CASSSRTKGTDTQYF. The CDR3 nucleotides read TGTGCCAGCAGTTCCCGGACTAAGGGCACAGATACGCAGTATTTT.

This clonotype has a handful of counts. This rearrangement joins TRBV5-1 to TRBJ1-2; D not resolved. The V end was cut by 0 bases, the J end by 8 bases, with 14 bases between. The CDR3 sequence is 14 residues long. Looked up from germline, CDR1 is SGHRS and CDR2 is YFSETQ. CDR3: CASSLGVGLDGYTF. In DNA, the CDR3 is TGCGCCAGCAGCTTGGGAGTCGGCCTGGACGGCTACACCTTC.

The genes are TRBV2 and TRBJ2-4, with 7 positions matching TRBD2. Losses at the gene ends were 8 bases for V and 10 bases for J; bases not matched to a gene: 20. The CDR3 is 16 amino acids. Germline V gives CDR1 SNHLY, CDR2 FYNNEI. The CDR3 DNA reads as TGTGCCAGCGTGGAGGGAGGGACCGCGCGGGGAGGGATTCAGTACTTC. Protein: CASVEGGTARGGIQYF.

DNA of the CDR3: TGCAGCGTTATGGTTGGCGCTGAGCAGTTCTTC. This sequence encodes CSVMVGAEQFF. The gene calls are TRBV29-1 and TRBJ2-1; no definite D call. CDR3 length: 11 residues. Germline assignment: CDR1 SQVTM and CDR2 ANQGSEA. V shed 5 bases and J shed 9 bases, with 11 bases lying between them.

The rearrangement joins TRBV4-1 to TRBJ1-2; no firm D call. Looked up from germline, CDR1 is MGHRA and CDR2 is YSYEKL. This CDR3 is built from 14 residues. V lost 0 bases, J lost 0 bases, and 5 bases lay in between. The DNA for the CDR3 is TGCGCCAGCAGCCAAGAAGTGGCTAACTATGGCTACACCTTC. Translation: CASSQEVANYGYTF.

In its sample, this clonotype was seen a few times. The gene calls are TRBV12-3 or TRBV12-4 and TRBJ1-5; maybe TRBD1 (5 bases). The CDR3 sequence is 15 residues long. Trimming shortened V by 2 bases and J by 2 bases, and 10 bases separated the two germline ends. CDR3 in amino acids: CASSLSQGGNQPQHF. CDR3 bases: TGTGCCAGCAGTTTATCTCAGGGAGGCAATCAGCCCCAGCATTTT.

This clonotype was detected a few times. In nucleotides, the CDR3 is TGTGCCAGCAGTTCCCCGGACAACTATGGCTACACCTTC. Translating gives CASSSPDNYGYTF. The chain couples TRBV3-1 to TRBJ1-2; D is undetermined. This CDR3 contains 13 residues. From germline, CDR1 is LGHDT and CDR2 YNNKEL (reference sequence). The V and J ends lost 6 bases and 2 bases respectively, with 10 bases between them.

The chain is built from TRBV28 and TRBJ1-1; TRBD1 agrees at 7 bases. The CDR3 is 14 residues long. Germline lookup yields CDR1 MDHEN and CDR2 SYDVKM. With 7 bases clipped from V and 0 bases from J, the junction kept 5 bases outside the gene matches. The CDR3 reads CASTSTGMNTEAFF. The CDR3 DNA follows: TGTGCCAGCACCTCGACAGGGATGAACACTGAAGCTTTCTTT. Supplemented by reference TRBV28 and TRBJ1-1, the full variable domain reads DVKVTQSSRYLVKRTGEKVFLECVQDMDHENMFWYRQDPGLGLRLIYFSYDVKMKEKGDIPEGYSVSREKKERFSLILESASTNQTSMYLCASTSTGMNTEAFFGQGTRLTVV.

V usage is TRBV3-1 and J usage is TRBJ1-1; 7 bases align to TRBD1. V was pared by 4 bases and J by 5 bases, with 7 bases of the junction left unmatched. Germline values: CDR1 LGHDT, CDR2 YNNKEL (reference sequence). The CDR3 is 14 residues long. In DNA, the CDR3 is TGTGCCAGCAGCCGAAGCGAGGGGGCAACTGAAGCTTTCTTT. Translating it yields CASSRSEGATEAFF.

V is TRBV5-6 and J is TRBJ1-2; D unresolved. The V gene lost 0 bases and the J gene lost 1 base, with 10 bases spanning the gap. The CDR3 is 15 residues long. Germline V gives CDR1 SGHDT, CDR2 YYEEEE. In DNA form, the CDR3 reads TGTGCCAGCAGCTTGGAGGCAGTTCTTAACTATGGCTACACCTTC. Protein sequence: CASSLEAVLNYGYTF.

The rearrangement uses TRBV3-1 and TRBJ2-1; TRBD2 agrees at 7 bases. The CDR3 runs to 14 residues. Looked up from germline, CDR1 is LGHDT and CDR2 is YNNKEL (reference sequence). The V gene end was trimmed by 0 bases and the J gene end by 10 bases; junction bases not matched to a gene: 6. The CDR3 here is CASSQDLAAGEQFF. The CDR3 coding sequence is TGTGCCAGCAGCCAAGATCTAGCGGCAGGGGAGCAGTTCTTC.

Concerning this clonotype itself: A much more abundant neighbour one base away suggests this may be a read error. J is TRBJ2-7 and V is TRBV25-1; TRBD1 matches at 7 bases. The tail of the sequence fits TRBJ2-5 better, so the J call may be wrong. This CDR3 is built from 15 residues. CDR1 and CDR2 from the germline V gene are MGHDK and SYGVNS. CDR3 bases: TGTGCCAGCAGTGATGCCCTACAGGGGAAGAAGACCCAGTACTTC. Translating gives CASSDALQGKKTQYF.

Written as DNA, the CDR3 is TGCGCCAGCAGCCCAGACGGGGGGACCTATGGCTACACCTTC. Its protein is CASSPDGGTYGYTF. The chain couples TRBV4-1 to TRBJ1-2; D is possibly TRBD1 (5 bases). This CDR3 is built from 14 residues. Germline assignment: CDR1 MGHRA and CDR2 YSYEKL. Trimming left V 4 bases short and J 4 bases short, with 13 bases between.

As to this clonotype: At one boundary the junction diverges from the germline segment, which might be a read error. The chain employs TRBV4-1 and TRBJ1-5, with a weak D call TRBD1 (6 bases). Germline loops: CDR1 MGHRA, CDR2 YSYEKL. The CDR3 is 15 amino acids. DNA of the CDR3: TGCGCCAGCAGCCGGACAGCCTATAGCAATCGGCCCCAGCATTTT. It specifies CASSRTAYSNRPQHF.

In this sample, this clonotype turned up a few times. The CDR3 nucleotides read TGTGCCAGCAGCCCCACCCAGGGGAGGAATGGCTACACCTTC. Translated: CASSPTQGRNGYTF. The V call is TRBV6-5, the J call TRBJ1-2; a possible D gene is TRBD1 (6 bases). The ends were cut back, 6 bases at V and 6 bases at J, with 17 bases in the middle. This CDR3 spans 14 amino acids. Germline V lookup: CDR1 MNHEY, CDR2 SVGAGI.

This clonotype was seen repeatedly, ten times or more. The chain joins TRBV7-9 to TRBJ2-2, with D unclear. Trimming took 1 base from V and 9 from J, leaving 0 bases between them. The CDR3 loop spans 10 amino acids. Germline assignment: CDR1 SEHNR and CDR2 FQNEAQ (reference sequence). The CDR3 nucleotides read TGTGCCAGCAGCTTAGGGGAGCTGTTTTTT. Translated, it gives CASSLGELFF.

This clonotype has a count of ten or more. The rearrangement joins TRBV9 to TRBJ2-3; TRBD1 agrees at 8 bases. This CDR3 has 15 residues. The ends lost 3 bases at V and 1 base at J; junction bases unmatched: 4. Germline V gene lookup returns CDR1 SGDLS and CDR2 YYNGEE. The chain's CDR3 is CASSDRQGRTDTQYF. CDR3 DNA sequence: TGTGCCAGCAGCGATCGACAGGGGCGCACAGATACGCAGTATTTT.